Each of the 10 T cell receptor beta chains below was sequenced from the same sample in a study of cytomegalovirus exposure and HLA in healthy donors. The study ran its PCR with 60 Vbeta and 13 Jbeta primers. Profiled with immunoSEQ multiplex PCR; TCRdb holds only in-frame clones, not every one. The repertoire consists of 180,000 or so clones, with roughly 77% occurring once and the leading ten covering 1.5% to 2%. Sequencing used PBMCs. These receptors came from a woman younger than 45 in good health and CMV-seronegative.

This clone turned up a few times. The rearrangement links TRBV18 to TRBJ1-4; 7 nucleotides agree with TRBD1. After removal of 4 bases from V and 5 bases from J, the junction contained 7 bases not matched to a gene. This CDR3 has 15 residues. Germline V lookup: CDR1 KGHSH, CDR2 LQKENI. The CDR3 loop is CASSLGPGGNEKLFF. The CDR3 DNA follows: TGTGCCAGCTCACTGGGCCCAGGGGGGAATGAAAAACTGTTTTTT.

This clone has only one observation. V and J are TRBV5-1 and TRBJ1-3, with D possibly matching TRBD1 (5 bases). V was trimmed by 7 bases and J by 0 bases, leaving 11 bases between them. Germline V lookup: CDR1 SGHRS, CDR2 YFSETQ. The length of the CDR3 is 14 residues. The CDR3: CASHDSISGNTIYF. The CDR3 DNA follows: TGCGCCAGCCATGACAGCATCTCTGGAAACACCATATATTTT.

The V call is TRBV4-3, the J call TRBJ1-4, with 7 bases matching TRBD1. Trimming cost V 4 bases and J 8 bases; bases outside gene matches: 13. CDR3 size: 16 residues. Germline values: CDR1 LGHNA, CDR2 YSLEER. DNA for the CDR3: TGCGCCAGCAGCCGGTACGCGGCAGGGGGAAAAGAAAAACTGTTTTTT. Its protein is CASSRYAAGGKEKLFF.

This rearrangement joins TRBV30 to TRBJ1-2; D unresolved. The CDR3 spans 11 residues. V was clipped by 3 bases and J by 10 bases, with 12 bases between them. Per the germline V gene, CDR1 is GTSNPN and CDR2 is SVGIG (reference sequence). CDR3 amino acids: CAWSLGRDYTF. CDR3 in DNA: TGTGCCTGGAGCCTAGGACGGGACTACACCTTC.

Here the CDR3 DNA reads TGTGCCAGCAGTCTCGGACAGGGGGCCCCGCTCAGCAATCAGCCCCAGCATTTT. Protein sequence: CASSLGQGAPLSNQPQHF. V usage is TRBV2 and J usage is TRBJ1-5; 11 positions match TRBD1. This CDR3 has 18 residues. V trimming: 5 bases; J trimming: 1 base; junction bases outside the gene matches: 10. CDR1 SNHLY and CDR2 FYNNEI come from the germline V gene.

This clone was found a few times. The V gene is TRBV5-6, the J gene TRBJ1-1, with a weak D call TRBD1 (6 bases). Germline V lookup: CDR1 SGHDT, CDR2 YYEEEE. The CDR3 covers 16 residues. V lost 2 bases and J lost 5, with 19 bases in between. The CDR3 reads CASSLKTTGYRTEAFF. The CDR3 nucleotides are TGTGCCAGCAGCTTAAAGACTACAGGGTATAGGACTGAAGCTTTCTTT.

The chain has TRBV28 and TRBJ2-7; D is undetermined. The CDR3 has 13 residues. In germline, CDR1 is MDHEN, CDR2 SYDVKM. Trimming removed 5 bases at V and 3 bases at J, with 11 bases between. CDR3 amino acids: CASSPQPDYEQYF. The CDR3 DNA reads TGTGCCAGCAGTCCACAACCAGACTACGAGCAGTACTTC.

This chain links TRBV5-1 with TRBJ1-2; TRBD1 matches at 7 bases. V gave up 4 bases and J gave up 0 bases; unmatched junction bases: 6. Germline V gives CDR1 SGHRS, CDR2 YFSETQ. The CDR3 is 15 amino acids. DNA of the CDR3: TGCGCCAGCAGCGGGGGGACAGTGGCTAACTATGGCTACACCTTC. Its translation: CASSGGTVANYGYTF.

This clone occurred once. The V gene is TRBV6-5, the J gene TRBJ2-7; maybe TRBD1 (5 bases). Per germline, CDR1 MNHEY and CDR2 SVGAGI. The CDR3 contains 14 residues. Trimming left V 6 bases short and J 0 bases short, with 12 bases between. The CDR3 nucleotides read TGTGCCAGCAGCCTCCAGGGAAGCTCCTACGAGCAGTACTTC. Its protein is CASSLQGSSYEQYF.

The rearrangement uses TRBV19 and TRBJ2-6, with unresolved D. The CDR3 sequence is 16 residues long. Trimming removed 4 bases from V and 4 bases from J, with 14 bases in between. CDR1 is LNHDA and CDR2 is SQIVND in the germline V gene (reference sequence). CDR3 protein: CASSRSSGSGANVLTF. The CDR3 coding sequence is TGTGCCAGTAGTAGAAGCTCGGGTTCAGGGGCCAACGTCCTGACTTTC.